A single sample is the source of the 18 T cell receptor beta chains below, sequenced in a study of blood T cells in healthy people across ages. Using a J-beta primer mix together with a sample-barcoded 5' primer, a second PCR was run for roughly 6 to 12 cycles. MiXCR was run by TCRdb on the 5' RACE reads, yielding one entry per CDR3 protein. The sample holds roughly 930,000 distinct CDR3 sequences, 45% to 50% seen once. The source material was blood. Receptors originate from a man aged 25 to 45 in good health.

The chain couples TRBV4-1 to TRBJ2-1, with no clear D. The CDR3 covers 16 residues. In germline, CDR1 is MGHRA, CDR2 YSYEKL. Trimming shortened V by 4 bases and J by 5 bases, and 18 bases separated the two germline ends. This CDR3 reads CASSRVSAWGNNEQFF. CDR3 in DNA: TGCGCCAGCAGCCGAGTATCGGCTTGGGGAAACAATGAGCAGTTCTTC.

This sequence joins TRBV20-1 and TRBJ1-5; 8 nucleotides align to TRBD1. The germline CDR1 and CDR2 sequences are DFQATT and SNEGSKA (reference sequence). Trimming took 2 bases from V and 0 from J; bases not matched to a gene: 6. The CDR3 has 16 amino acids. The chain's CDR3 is CSARSDRDYSNQPQHF. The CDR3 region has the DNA TGCAGTGCTAGATCGGACAGGGATTATAGCAATCAGCCCCAGCATTTT.

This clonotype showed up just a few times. CDR3 residues: CASSQDFGAERGNIQYF. The CDR3 DNA reads TGTGCCAGCAGCCAAGATTTCGGGGCAGAACGTGGAAACATTCAGTACTTC. This sequence joins TRBV3-1 and TRBJ2-4; D tentatively reads TRBD1 or TRBD2 (5 bases each). Between the trimmed V and J ends, which lost 0 bases and 6 bases, there was a span of 18 bases. The CDR3 is 17 residues long. CDR1 is LGHDT, CDR2 YNNKEL, per germline (reference sequence).

The CDR3 reads CASSYLGGQGSYEQYF. The CDR3, as DNA: TGTGCCAGCAGTTATCTCGGAGGACAGGGCTCCTACGAGCAGTACTTC. This chain uses TRBV6-2 or TRBV6-3 with TRBJ2-7, with 8 nucleotides matching TRBD1. The CDR3 loop spans 16 amino acids. The germline V gene encodes CDR1 MNHEY and CDR2 SVGEGT. Trimming removed 3 bases from V and 0 bases from J; junction bases left unmatched: 7.

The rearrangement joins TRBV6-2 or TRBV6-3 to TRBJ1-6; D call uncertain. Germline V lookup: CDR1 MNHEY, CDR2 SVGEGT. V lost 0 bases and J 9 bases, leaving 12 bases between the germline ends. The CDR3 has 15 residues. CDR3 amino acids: CASSYSNMVGSPLHF. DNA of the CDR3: TGTGCCAGCAGTTACTCGAATATGGTCGGTTCACCCCTCCACTTT.

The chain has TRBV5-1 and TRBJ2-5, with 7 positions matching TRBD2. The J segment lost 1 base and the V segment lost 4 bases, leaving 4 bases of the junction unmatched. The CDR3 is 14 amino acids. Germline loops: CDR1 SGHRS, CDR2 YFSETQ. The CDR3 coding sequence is TGCGCCAGCAGCCCACTAGCGACCCAAGAGACCCAGTACTTC. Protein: CASSPLATQETQYF.

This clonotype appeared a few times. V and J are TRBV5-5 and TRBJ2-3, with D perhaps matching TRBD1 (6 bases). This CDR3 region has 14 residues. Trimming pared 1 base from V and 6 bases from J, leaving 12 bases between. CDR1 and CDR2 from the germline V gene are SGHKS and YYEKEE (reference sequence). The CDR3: CASSLPGTPDTQYF. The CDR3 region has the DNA TGTGCCAGCAGCTTGCCCGGGACACCTGATACGCAGTATTTT.

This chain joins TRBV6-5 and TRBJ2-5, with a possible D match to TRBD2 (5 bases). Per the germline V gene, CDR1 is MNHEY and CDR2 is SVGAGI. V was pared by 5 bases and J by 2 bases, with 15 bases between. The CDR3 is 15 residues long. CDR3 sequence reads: CASSTQPERQETQYF. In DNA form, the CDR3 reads TGTGCCAGCAGTACCCAACCGGAGCGGCAAGAGACCCAGTACTTC.

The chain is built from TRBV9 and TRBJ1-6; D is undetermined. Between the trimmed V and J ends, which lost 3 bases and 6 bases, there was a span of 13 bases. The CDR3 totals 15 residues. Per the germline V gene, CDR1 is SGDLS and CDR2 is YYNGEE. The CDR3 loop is CASSATDAGNSPLHF. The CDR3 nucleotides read TGTGCCAGCAGCGCTACGGACGCGGGTAATTCACCCCTCCACTTT.

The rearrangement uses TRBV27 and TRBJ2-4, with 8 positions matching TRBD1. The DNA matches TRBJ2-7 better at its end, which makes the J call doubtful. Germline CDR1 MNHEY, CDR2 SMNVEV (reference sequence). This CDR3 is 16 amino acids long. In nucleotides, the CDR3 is TGTGCCAGCAGTTCTGAGGGGACAGGAGACCCTTACGAGCAGTACTTC. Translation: CASSSEGTGDPYEQYF.

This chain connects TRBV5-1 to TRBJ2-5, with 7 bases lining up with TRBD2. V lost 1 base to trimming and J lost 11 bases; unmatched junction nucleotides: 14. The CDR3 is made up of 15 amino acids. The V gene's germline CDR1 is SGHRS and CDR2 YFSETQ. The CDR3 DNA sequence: TGCGCCAGCAGCTTGACCCACTCGCGCGCGGGGGAGCAGTACTTC. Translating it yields CASSLTHSRAGEQYF.

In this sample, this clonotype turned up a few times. DNA for the CDR3: TGTGCCAGCAGCTTGGTCGAGACCGTAAACATTCAGTACTTC. Translated: CASSLVETVNIQYF. This rearrangement joins TRBV5-6 to TRBJ2-4; D remains unclear. The CDR3 extends over 14 amino acids. Trimming shortened V by 0 bases and J by 6 bases, and 10 bases separated the two germline ends. CDR1 is SGHDT and CDR2 is YYEEEE in the germline V gene. Supplemented by reference TRBV5-6 and TRBJ2-4, the full variable domain reads DAGVTQSPTHLIKTRGQQVTLRCSPKSGHDTVSWYQQALGQGPQFIFQYYEEEERQRGNFPDRFSGHQFPNYSSELNVNALLLGDSALYLCASSLVETVNIQYFGAGTRLSVL.

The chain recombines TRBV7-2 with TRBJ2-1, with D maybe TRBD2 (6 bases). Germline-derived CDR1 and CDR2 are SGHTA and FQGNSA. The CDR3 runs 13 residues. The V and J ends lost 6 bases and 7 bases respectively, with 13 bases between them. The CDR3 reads CASSLGRSNEQFF. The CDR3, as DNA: TGTGCCAGCAGTTTGGGGAGGTCAAATGAGCAGTTCTTC.

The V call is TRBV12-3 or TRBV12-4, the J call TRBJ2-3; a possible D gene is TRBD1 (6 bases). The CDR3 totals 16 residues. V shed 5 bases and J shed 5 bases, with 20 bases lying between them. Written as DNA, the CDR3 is TGTGCCAGCAGTCCCCATGGAGTAGGGGGACGAGATACGCAGTATTTT. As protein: CASSPHGVGGRDTQYF.

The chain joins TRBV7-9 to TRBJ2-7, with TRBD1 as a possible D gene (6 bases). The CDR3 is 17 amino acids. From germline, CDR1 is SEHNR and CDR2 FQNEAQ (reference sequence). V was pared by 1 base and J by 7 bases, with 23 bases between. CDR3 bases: TGTGCCAGCAGCTTAGGATTAGGTGGGACAACCCGAAGGGAGCAGTACTTC. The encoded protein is CASSLGLGGTTRREQYF.

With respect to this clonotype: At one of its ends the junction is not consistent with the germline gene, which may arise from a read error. CDR3 coding DNA: TGTGCCAGCATCCAACAGGGGGCCCACACTGAAGCTTTCTTT. Protein product: CASIQQGAHTEAFF. The V call is TRBV3-1, the J call TRBJ1-1, with 9 bases lining up with TRBD1. In germline, CDR1 is LGHDT, CDR2 YNNKEL (reference sequence). This CDR3 contains 14 residues.

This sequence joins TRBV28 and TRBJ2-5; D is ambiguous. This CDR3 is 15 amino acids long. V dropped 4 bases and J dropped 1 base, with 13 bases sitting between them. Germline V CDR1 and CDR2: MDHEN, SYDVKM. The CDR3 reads CASSSGVWAQETQYF. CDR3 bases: TGTGCCAGCAGTTCCGGCGTTTGGGCCCAAGAGACCCAGTACTTC.

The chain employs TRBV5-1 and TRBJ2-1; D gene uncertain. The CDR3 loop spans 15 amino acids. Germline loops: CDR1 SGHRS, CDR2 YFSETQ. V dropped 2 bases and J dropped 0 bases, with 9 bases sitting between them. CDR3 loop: CASSFHRSSYNEQFF. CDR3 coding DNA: TGCGCCAGCAGCTTTCATAGGAGCTCCTACAATGAGCAGTTCTTC.